The 13 T cell receptor beta chains reported below all come from one sample, sequenced in a study of cytomegalovirus exposure and HLA in healthy donors. The protocol was immunoSEQ multiplex PCR, while the TCRdb copy is restricted to in-frame clones and leaves out a portion. The table includes fewer than 60,000 clones, approximately 95% detected once. Input material: PBMCs. The origin of the receptors is a woman aged 18-30 years in good health and CMV-seropositive.

The chain is built from TRBV5-4 and TRBJ2-4, with TRBD1 matching 9 bases. This CDR3 is 15 amino acids long. Germline CDR1 is SGHNT and CDR2 is YYREEE (reference sequence). Trimming took 4 bases from V and 9 from J; bases not matched to a gene: 11. CDR3 coding DNA: TGTGCCAGCAGCCGCACCGGGACAGGGTATTCCATTCAGTACTTC. Translation gives CASSRTGTGYSIQYF.

This sequence joins TRBV9 and TRBJ1-1; tentative D call: TRBD1 (6 bases). The V end lost 7 bases, the J end lost 1 base, and 11 bases lay between the germline ends. Germline CDR1 and CDR2: SGDLS and YYNGEE. The CDR3 is made up of 13 amino acids. CDR3 protein: CASSGTTNTEAFF. The CDR3 DNA sequence: TGTGCCAGCTCCGGGACAACGAACACTGAAGCTTTCTTT.

V and J are TRBV7-2 and TRBJ2-7; 8 bases map to TRBD2. The CDR3 totals 18 residues. The V gene end was trimmed by 4 bases and the J gene end by 4 bases; junction bases not matched to a gene: 18. CDR1 and CDR2 (germline): SGHTA, FQGNSA. CDR3 in DNA: TGTGCCAGCAGCTCTCCTTTGGGGGGTAGCGGGGCCTTGTACGAGCAGTACTTC. Amino acids: CASSSPLGGSGALYEQYF.

This clone is a singleton in its sample. The chain has TRBV7-9 and TRBJ2-7, with TRBD2 matching over 11 bases. This CDR3 is built from 14 residues. Germline lookup yields CDR1 SEHNR and CDR2 FQNEAQ (reference sequence). Trimming cost V 5 bases and J 6 bases; bases outside gene matches: 6. In DNA form, the CDR3 reads TGTGCCAGCAGCAAACTAGCGGGAGTGTCCGAGCAGTACTTC. Its translation is CASSKLAGVSEQYF.

The rearrangement uses TRBV7-6 and TRBJ1-2; tentative D call: TRBD1 (5 bases). CDR3 length: 13 amino acids. Germline assignment: CDR1 SGHVS and CDR2 FNYEAQ. Trimming took 5 bases from V and 6 from J, leaving 13 bases between them. The CDR3 loop reads CASSPTPTDGYTF. The CDR3 DNA is TGTGCCAGCAGCCCGACGCCGACAGATGGCTACACCTTC.

The J gene is TRBJ2-1, the V gene TRBV30, with 7 bases that match TRBD1. The CDR3 spans 15 residues. The V gene end was trimmed by 1 base and the J gene end by 3 bases; junction bases not matched to a gene: 6. CDR1 and CDR2 (germline): GTSNPN, SVGIG (reference sequence). CDR3 sequence reads: CAWSDWDRHYNEQFF. The CDR3 DNA reads as TGTGCCTGGAGTGACTGGGACAGACACTACAATGAGCAGTTCTTC.

The chain combines TRBV30 with TRBJ1-2; TRBD1 matches 7 bases. CDR3 length: 13 amino acids. The germline gives CDR1 GTSNPN, CDR2 SVGIG (reference sequence). Unmatched junction bases numbered 5, after V lost 1 base and J lost 6 bases. CDR3 region: CAWSGGTENGYTF. CDR3 nucleotides: TGTGCCTGGAGTGGAGGGACAGAAAATGGCTACACCTTC. Using reference TRBV30 and TRBJ1-2 for the parts outside the CDR3, the full variable domain is SQTIHQWPATLVQPVGSPLSLECTVEGTSNPNLYWYRQAAGRGLQLLFYSVGIGQISSEVPQNLSASRPQDRQFILSSKKLLLSDSGFYLCAWSGGTENGYTFGSGTRLTVV.

This clone came up once. The chain combines TRBV10-3 with TRBJ2-1, with D possibly being TRBD2 (6 bases). V lost 0 bases and J lost 4, with 10 bases in between. This CDR3 has 15 residues. Germline V gives CDR1 ENHRY, CDR2 SYGVKD. Here the CDR3 reads CAISESTGGYNEQFF. As DNA, the CDR3 is TGTGCCATCAGTGAGTCGACCGGAGGGTACAATGAGCAGTTCTTC.

The gene calls are TRBV9 and TRBJ1-5, with D unclear. This CDR3 has 15 residues. Trimming took off 0 bases at V and 2 bases at J, with 9 bases between the two ends. Germline lookup yields CDR1 SGDLS and CDR2 YYNGEE. The CDR3 DNA reads TGTGCCAGCAGCGTAGACGGAGGTCGCAATCAGCCCCAGCATTTT. Residues: CASSVDGGRNQPQHF.

CDR3 residues: CARTLTGIWAYGYTF. The CDR3, as DNA: TGTGCCAGGACTCTAACAGGGATTTGGGCCTATGGCTACACCTTC. The rearrangement links TRBV27 to TRBJ1-2; possibly TRBD1 for D (6 bases). The CDR3 contains 15 residues. V was cut by 9 bases and J by 4 bases, with 21 bases left in between. Germline V gene lookup returns CDR1 MNHEY and CDR2 SMNVEV (reference sequence).

The chain links TRBV6-6 to TRBJ2-2; the match to TRBD2 covers 8 bases. The CDR3 has 14 amino acids. Germline-derived CDR1 and CDR2 are MNHNY and SVGAGI (reference sequence). J lost 4 bases, V lost 10 bases, and 8 bases had no gene match. The CDR3 bases are TGTGCCACCCAAGCGGGAGCGGTCACCGGGGAGCTGTTTTTT. Translating gives CATQAGAVTGELFF.

The V call is TRBV10-3, the J call TRBJ2-3; perhaps TRBD1 as D (6 bases). CDR1 ENHRY and CDR2 SYGVKD come from the germline V gene. The CDR3 length is 12 residues. Trimming pared 7 bases from V and 6 bases from J, leaving 11 bases between. CDR3: CAIIQGLDTQYF. The DNA for the CDR3 is TGTGCCATCATTCAGGGGTTGGATACGCAGTATTTT.

This sequence joins TRBV18 and TRBJ2-7; no clear D. Germline V gives CDR1 KGHSH, CDR2 LQKENI. The CDR3 has 13 residues. Deletions cut 3 bases from V and 3 bases from J, with 9 bases between. The CDR3 DNA reads TGTGCCAGCTCACCCCCACTACGCTACGAGCAGTACTTC. This codes for CASSPPLRYEQYF.